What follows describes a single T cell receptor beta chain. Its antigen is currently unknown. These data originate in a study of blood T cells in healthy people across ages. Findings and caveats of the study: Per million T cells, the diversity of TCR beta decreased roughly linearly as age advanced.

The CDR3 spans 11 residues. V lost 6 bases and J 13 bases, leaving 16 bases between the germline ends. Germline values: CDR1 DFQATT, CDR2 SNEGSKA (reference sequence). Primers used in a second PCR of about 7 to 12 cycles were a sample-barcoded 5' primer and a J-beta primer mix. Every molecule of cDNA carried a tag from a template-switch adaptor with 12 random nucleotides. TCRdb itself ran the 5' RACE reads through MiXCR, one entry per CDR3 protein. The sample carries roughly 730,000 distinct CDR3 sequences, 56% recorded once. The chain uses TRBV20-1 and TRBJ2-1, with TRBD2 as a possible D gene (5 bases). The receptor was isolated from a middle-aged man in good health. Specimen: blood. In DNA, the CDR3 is TGCAGTGCCCAATTTCGGGGTAGCCAGTTCTTC. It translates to CSAQFRGSQFF.